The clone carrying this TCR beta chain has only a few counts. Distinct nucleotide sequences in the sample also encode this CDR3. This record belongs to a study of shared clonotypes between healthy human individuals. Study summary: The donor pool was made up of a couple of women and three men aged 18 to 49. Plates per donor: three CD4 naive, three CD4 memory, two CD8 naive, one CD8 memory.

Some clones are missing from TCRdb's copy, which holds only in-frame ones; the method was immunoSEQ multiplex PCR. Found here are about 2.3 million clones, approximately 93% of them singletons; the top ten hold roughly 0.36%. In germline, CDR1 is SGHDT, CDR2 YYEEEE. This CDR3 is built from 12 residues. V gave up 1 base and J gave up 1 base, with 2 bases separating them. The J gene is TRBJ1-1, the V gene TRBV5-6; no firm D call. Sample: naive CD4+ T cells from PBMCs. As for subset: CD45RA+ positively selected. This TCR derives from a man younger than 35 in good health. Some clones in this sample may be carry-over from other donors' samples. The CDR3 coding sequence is TGTGCCAGCAGCTTGACGAACACTGAAGCTTTCTTT. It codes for CASSLTNTEAFF.